This T cell receptor beta chain was profiled in a study of OX40 agonist ivuxolimab in advanced cancers. Points from the study as a whole: Normalized T-cell clonal expansion was also low in some nonresponders.

CDR1 and CDR2 (germline): WSHSY, SAAADI. The CDR3 is made up of 18 amino acids. Trimming took 6 bases from V and 3 from J; bases not matched to a gene: 12. Method: immunoSEQ multiplex PCR; TCRdb's copy keeps in-frame clones and lacks some. In the table there are tens of thousands of clones, over 75% of which are singletons. Comments on this clone: Its specificity is not known.

The material was CD4+ or CD8+ T cells sorted from blood, obtained in a trial of the OX40 agonist ivuxolimab. The clonotype was recovered from an adult with an advanced solid tumor such as melanoma, head and neck, liver or kidney cancer. This chain joins TRBV10-2 and TRBJ2-7; 15 nucleotides agree with TRBD2. The CDR3 reads CASSLGTSGRRRGYEQYF. The CDR3 DNA reads as TGCGCCAGCAGCCTCGGGACTAGCGGGAGGAGGCGGGGCTACGAGCAGTACTTC.